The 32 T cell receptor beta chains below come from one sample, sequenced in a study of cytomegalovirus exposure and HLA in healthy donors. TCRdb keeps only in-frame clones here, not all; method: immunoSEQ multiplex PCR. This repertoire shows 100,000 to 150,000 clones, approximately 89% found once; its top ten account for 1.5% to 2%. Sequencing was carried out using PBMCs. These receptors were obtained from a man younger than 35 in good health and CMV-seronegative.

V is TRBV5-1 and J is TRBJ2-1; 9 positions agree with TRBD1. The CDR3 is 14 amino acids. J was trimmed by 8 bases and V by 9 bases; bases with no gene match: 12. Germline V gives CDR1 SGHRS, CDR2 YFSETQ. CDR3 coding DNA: TGCGCCACCAGGAACCGGGACAGGGACCATGAGCAGTTCTTC. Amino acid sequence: CATRNRDRDHEQFF.

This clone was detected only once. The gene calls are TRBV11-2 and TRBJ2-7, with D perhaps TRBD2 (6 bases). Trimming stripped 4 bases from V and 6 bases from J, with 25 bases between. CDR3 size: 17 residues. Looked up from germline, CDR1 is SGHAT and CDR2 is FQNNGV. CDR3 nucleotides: TGTGCCAGCAGCTCCTCCCTCCGCGGAGGGATTCGAGGCGAGCAGTACTTC. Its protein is CASSSSLRGGIRGEQYF.

The DNA for the CDR3 is TGTGCCAGCAGCTTACACAGCTCCTACGAGCAGTACTTC. Translated, it gives CASSLHSSYEQYF. The chain has TRBV7-9 and TRBJ2-7; no firm D call. Germline CDR1 SEHNR, CDR2 FQNEAQ (reference sequence). There are 13 residues in the CDR3. The V and J ends lost 2 bases and 0 bases respectively, with 5 bases between them.

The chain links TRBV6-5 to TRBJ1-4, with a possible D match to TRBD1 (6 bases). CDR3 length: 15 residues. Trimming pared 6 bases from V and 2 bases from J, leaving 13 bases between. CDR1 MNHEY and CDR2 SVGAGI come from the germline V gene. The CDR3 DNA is TGTGCCAGCAGGCCACAGGGTTTCACTAATGAAAAACTGTTTTTT. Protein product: CASRPQGFTNEKLFF.

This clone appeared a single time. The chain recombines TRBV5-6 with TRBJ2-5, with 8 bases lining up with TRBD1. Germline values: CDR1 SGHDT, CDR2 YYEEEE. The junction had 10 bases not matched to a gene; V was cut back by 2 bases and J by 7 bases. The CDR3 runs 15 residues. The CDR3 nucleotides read TGTGCCAGCAGCTTCGGTCGCCAGGGGGCTGGGACCCAGTACTTC. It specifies CASSFGRQGAGTQYF.

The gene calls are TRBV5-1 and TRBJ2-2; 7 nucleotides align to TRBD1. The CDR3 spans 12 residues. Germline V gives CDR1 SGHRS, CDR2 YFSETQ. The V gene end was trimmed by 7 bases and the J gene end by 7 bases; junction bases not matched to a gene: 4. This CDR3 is CASRQGDGELFF. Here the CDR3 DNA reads TGCGCCAGCCGCCAGGGGGACGGGGAGCTGTTTTTT. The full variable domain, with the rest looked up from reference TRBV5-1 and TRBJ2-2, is KAGVTQTPRYLIKTRGQQVTLSCSPISGHRSVSWYQQTPGQGLQFLFEYFSETQRNKGNFPGRFSGRQFSNSRSEMNVSTLELGDSALYLCASRQGDGELFFGEGSRLTVL.

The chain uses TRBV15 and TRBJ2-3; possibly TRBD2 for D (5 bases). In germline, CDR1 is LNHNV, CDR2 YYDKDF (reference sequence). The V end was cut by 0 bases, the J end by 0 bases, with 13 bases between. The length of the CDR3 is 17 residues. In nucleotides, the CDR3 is TGTGCCACCAGCAGAGACCCCGCTAGCTCGAGCACAGATACGCAGTATTTT. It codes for CATSRDPASSSTDTQYF.

CDR3 sequence: CASRIATGDLVAFF. The CDR3 bases are TGTGCCAGCAGAATAGCGACAGGGGATCTGGTAGCTTTCTTT. The rearrangement uses TRBV6-5 and TRBJ1-1, with TRBD1 matching over 8 bases. The CDR3 runs 14 residues. V trimming: 6 bases; J trimming: 10 bases; junction bases outside the gene matches: 13. From germline, CDR1 is MNHEY and CDR2 SVGAGI.

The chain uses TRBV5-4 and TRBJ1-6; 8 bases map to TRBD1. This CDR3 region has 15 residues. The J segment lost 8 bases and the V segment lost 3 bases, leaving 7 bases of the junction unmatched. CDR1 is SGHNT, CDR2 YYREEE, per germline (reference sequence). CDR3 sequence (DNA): TGTGCCAGCAGCTCACCACAGGGGGGGGATTCACCCCTCCACTTT. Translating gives CASSSPQGGDSPLHF.

CDR3 amino acids: CASSLVAGLAGDNEQFF. CDR3 in DNA: TGTGCCAGCAGCTTAGTTGCGGGACTAGCGGGAGACAATGAGCAGTTCTTC. J is TRBJ2-1 and V is TRBV7-6; 14 bases line up with TRBD2. Germline loops: CDR1 SGHVS, CDR2 FNYEAQ. This CDR3 contains 17 residues. The J segment lost 5 bases and the V segment lost 1 base, leaving 4 bases of the junction unmatched.

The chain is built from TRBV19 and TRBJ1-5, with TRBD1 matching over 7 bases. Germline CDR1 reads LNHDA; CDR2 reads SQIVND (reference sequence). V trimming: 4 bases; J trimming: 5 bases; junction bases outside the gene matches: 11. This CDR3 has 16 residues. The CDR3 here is CASSNSLGGGHQPQHF. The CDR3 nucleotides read TGTGCCAGTAGTAACTCTTTAGGGGGCGGTCATCAGCCCCAGCATTTT.

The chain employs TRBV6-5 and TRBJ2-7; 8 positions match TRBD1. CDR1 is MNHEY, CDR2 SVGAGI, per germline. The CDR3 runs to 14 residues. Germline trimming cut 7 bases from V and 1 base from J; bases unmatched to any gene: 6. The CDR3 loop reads CASTLTGASYEQYF. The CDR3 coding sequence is TGTGCCAGCACCCTGACAGGGGCTTCCTACGAGCAGTACTTC.

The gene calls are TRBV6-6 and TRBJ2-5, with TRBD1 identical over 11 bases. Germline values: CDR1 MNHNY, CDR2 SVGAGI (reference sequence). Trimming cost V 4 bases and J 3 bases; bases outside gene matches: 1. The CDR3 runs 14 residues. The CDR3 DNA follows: TGTGCCAGCAGTTGGGACAGGGGGGAAGAGACCCAGTACTTC. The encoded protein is CASSWDRGEETQYF.

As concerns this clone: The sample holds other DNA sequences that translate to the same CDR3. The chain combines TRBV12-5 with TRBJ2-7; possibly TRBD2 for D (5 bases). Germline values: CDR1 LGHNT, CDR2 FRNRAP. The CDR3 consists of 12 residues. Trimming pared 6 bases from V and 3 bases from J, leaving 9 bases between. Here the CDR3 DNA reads TGTGCTAGTGGGGCAGGAGGCTACGAGCAGTACTTC. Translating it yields CASGAGGYEQYF.

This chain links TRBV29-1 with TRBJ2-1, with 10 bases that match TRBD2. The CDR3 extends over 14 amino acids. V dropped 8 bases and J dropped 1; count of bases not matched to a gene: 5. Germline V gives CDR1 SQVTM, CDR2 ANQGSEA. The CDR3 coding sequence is TGCAGCCCGAAACTAGCGGGGTCCTACAATGAGCAGTTCTTC. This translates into CSPKLAGSYNEQFF.

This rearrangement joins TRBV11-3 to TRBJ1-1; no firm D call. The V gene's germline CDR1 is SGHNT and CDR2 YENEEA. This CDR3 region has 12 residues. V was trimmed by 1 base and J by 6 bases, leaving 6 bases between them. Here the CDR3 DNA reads TGTGCCAGCAGCTTAGTCCTCCCTGAAGCTTTCTTT. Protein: CASSLVLPEAFF.

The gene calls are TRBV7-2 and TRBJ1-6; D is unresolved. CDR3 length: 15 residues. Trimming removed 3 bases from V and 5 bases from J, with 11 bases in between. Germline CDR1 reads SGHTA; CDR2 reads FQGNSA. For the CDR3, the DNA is TGTGCCAGCAGCTTTTTCCCCTCAGATAATTCACCCCTCCACTTT. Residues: CASSFFPSDNSPLHF.

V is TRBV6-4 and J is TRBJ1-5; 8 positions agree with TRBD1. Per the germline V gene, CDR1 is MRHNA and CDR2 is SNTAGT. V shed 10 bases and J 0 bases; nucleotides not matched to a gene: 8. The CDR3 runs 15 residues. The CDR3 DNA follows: TGTGCCAATCATCGGGACAGGCATAGCAATCAGCCCCAGCATTTT. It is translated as CANHRDRHSNQPQHF.

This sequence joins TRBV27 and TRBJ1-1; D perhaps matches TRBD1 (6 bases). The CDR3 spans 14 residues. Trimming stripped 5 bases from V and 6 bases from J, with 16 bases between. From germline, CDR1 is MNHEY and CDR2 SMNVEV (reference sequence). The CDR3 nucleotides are TGTGCCAGCAGTCAACAGGGTATTTCGGCTGAAGCTTTCTTT. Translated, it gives CASSQQGISAEAFF.

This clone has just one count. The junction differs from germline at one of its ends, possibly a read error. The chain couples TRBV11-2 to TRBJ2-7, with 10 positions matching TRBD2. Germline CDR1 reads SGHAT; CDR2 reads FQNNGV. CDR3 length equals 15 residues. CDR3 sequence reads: CASSLVLFSGGKTNF. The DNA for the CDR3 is TGTGCCAGCAGCTTAGTCTTGTTTAGCGGGGGGAAGACGAACTTC.

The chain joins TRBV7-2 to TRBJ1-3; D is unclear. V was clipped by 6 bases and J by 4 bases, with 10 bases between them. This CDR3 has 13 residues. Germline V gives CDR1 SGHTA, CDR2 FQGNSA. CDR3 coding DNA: TGTGCCAGCAGTGGACGGGGAGGAAACACCATATATTTT. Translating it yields CASSGRGGNTIYF.

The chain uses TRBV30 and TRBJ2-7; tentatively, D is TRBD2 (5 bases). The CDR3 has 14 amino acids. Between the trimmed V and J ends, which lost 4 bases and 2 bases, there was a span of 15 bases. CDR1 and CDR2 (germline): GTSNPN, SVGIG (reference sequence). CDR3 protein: CAWNLGLDTYEQYF. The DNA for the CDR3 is TGTGCCTGGAACTTAGGACTCGACACCTACGAGCAGTACTTC.

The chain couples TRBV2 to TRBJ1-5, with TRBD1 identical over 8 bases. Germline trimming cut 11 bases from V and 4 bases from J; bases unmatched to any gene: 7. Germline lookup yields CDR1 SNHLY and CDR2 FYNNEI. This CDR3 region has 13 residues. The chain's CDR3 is CACQDRENQPQHF. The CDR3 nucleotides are TGTGCCTGCCAGGACAGGGAGAATCAGCCCCAGCATTTT.

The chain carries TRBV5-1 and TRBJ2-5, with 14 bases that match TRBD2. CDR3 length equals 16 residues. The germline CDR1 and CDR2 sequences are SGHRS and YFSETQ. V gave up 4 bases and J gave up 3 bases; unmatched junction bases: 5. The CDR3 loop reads CASSPGLAGAEETQYF. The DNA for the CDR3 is TGCGCCAGCAGCCCGGGACTAGCGGGAGCTGAAGAGACCCAGTACTTC.

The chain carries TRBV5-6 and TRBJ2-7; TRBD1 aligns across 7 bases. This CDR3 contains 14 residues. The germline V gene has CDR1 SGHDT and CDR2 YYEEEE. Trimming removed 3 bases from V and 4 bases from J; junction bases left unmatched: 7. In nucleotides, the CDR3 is TGTGCCAGCAGCTACGGGACAGTCGGATACGAGCAGTACTTC. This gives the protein CASSYGTVGYEQYF.

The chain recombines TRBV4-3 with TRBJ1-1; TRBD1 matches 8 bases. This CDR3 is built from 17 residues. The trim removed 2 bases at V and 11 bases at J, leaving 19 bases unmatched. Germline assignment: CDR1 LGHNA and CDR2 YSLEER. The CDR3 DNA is TGCGCCAGCAGCCAATCACCGGGGGGCAGGGGGCCCCTATGGGCTTTCTTT. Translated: CASSQSPGGRGPLWAFF.

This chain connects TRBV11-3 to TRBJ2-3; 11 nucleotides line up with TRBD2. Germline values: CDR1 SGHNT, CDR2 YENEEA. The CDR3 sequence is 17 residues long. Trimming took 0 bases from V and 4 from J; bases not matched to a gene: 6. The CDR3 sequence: CASSLDSGRARADTQYF. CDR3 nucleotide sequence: TGTGCCAGCAGCTTAGATAGCGGGAGGGCCAGGGCAGATACGCAGTATTTT.

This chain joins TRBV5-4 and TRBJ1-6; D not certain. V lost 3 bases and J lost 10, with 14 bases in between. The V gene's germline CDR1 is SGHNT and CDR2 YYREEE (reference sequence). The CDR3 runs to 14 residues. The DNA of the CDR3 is TGTGCCAGCAGCTCGCGGGCTCTACGATCACCCCTCCACTTT. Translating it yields CASSSRALRSPLHF.

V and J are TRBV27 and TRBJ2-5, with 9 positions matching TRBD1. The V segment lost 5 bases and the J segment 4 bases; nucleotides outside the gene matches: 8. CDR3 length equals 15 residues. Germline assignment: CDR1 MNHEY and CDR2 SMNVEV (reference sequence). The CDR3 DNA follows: TGTGCCAGCAGTCTACAAAGGACAGGGGTAGAGACCCAGTACTTC. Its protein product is CASSLQRTGVETQYF.

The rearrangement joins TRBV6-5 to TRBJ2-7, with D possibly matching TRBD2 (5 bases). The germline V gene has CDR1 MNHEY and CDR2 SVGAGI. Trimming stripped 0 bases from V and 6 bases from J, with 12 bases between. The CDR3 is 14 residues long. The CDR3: CASSYSRTPLEQYF. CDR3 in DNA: TGTGCCAGCAGTTACTCGAGGACTCCTCTCGAGCAGTACTTC.

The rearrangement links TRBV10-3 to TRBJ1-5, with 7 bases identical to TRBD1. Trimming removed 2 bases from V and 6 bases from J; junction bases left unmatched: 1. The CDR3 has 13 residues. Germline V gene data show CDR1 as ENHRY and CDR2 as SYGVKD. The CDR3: CAISEDRAQPQHF. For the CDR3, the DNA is TGTGCCATCAGTGAGGACAGGGCTCAGCCCCAGCATTTT.

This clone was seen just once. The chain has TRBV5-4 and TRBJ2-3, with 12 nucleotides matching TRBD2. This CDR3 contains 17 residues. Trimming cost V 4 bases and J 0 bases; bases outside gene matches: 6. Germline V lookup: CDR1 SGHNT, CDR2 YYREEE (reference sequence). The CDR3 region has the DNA TGTGCCAGCAGCGGAACTAGCGGGGGGCTGAGCACAGATACGCAGTATTTT. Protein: CASSGTSGGLSTDTQYF.